This T cell receptor beta chain was sequenced in a study of T cell responses to AZD1222 COVID-19 vaccine. This clone has only a few counts. Its antigen is currently unknown. Per the germline V gene, CDR1 is LNHDA and CDR2 is SQIVND (reference sequence). With 7 bases removed from V and 3 bases from J, the gap between germline ends came to 12 bases. The CDR3 extends over 14 amino acids. Study-level findings and limits: It was only after the peak T cell response that any repertoires were sampled. Donor demographics were predominantly white British with a female majority; clonal diversity may be underestimated. There were vaccine-associated CD4 TCRs across spike, dominant at 160-218 and 743-854.

TCRdb's copy holds only in-frame clones and misses some; the assay was immunoSEQ multiplex PCR. Altogether over 95,000 clones are present, roughly 88% being singletons, with the ten largest covering 6.5%. This receptor was identified in an adult who received the AZD1222 COVID-19 vaccine. This rearrangement joins TRBV19 to TRBJ1-4; a weak D match, TRBD1 (5 bases). The starting material was peripheral blood, obtained 28 days after the second AZD1222 dose. The CDR3 DNA follows: TGTGCCAGTAATGGGGGTGTGGCTAATGAAAAACTGTTTTTT. Amino acids: CASNGGVANEKLFF.